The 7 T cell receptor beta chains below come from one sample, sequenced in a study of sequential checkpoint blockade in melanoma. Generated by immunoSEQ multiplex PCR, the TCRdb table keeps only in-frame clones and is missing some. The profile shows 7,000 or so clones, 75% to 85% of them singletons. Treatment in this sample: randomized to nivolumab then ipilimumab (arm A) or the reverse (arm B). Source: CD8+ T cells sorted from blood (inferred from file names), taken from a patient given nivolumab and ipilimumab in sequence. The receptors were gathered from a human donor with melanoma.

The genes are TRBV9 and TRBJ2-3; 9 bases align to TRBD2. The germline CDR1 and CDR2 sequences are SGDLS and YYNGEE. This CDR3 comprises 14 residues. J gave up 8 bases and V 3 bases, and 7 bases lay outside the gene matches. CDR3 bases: TGTGCCAGCAGCGCAGCGGGAGGATTAGGTACGCAGTATTTT. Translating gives CASSAAGGLGTQYF.

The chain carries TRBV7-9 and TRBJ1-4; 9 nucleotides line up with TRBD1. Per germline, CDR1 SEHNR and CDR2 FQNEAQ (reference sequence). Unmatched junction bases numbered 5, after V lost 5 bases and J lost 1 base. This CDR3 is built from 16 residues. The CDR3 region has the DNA TGTGCCAGCAGCCCGGGACAGGGAGGAACTAATGAAAAACTGTTTTTT. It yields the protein CASSPGQGGTNEKLFF.

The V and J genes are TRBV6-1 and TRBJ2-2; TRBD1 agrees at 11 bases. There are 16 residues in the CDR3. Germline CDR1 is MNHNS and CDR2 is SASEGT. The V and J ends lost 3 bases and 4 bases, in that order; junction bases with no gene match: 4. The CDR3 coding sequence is TGTGCCAGCAGTGACCTGGGGACAGGGGGCACCGGGGAGCTGTTTTTT. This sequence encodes CASSDLGTGGTGELFF.

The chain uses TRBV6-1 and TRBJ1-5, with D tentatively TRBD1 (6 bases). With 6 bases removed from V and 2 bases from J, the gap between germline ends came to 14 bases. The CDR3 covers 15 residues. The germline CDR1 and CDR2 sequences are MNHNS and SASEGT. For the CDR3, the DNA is TGTGCCAGCAGCGGGACACTGGACGGCAATCAGCCCCAGCATTTT. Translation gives CASSGTLDGNQPQHF.

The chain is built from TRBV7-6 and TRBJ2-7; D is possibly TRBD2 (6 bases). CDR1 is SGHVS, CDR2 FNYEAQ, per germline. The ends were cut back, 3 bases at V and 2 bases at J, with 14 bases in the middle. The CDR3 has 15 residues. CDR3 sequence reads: CASSFSPGETYEQYF. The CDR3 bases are TGTGCCAGCAGCTTCTCCCCGGGAGAAACCTACGAGCAGTACTTC.

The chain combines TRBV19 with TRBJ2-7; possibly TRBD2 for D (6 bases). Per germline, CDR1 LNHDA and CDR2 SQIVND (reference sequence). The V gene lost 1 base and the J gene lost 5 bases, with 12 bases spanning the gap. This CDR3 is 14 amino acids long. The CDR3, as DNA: TGTGCCAGTAGTATAGGCGGGACCAGCCACGAGCAGTACTTC. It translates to CASSIGGTSHEQYF.

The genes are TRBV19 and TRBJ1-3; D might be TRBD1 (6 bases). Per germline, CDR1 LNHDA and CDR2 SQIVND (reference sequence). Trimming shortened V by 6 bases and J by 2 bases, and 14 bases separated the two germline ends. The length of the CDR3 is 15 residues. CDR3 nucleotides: TGTGCCAGTAGCCCGACAGGTTCCCCTGGAAACACCATATATTTT. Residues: CASSPTGSPGNTIYF.